This TCR beta chain appears in the sequencing data of a study of T cell repertoires in cytomegalovirus infection. Study-level points and caveats: Dominant in the ex vivo response were TCR beta clonotypes restricted by HLA-C and specific for CMV.

Trimming pared 6 bases from V and 10 bases from J, leaving 17 bases between. CDR1 and CDR2 (germline): MNHEY, SVGEGT. The CDR3 loop spans 13 amino acids. TCRdb reprocessed the reads via MiXCR and lists one record per CDR3 protein. This table holds approximately 500,000 distinct CDR3 sequences, about 30% found once. Concerning this clonotype: Its target is unknown.

J is TRBJ2-3 and V is TRBV6-2 or TRBV6-3, with a weak D call TRBD2 (5 bases). The specimen was PBMCs. The sequence derives from a human donor in good health (CMV status not recorded). Some clones in this sample may be carry-over from other donors' samples. The CDR3 DNA reads as TGTGCCAGCAGACGGACTGGCCTTTATGCGCAGTATTTT. It yields the protein CASRRTGLYAQYF.